The TCR beta chain under discussion was sequenced for a study of blood T cell repertoires in COVID-19. Study context: Samples representing acute and convalescent COVID-19 were sourced from the United States, Italy and Spain.

Cohort 3 donors counted as recovered after two negative PCRs, clearance, or resolved symptoms. CDR1 and CDR2 from the germline V gene are SNHLY and FYNNEI. This CDR3 region has 14 residues. Deletions cut 10 bases from V and 1 base from J, with 14 bases between. Original analysis: Reference gene primers were amplified, and this amplification served to estimate nucleated cell counts. Only in-frame clones appear in the TCRdb table, and some are missing; sequencing was by immunoSEQ multiplex PCR. Clonal size and the V and J genes are those of that table, whereas D and trimming came from the DNA. The repertoire holds hundreds of thousands of clones, with about 88% as singletons.

Sequences were obtained from PBMCs or T cells enriched from blood (not recorded which). This clonotype was sampled from a woman aged 50 to 65 who had recovered from COVID-19. This chain uses TRBV2 with TRBJ2-1, with D possibly matching TRBD2 (5 bases). The CDR3 region has the DNA TGTGCCACCCGAGGGCTAGTATCCTACAATGAGCAGTTCTTC. This translates into CATRGLVSYNEQFF.